A single TCR beta chain is shown here with its context. Its antigen is unknown. Adults of Caucasian background living in Nashville, Tennessee made up all donors. Germline CDR1 is KGHSH and CDR2 is LQKENI. V lost 1 base and J lost 7; bases outside the gene matches: 3. The CDR3 is made up of 16 amino acids. This specimen belongs to a study of shared clonotypes between healthy human individuals. Across the whole study: Donor composition was a couple of women and three men, aged 18 to 49. Study-wide points: Naive CD4 clonotypes overlapped across a few donors at about 5%.

Replicate sorted-subset PCRs were loaded with around 0.2 ug DNA, roughly 33,000 T cell genomes. Libraries were prepared by immunoSEQ multiplex PCR; TCRdb keeps only in-frame clonotypes and omits some of them. The data show approximately 1.5 million clones, with approximately 98.5% seen just once and roughly 0.36% held by the top ten. The gene calls are TRBV18 and TRBJ2-1, with 14 bases aligning to TRBD2. Sequences were obtained from naive CD4+ T cells sorted from blood. Subset indicated: CD45RA+ positively selected. This receptor was taken from a man younger than 40 in good health. The CDR3 loop is CASSPRGLAGVNEQFF. The CDR3, as DNA: TGTGCCAGCTCACCACGGGGACTAGCGGGAGTAAATGAGCAGTTCTTC.